This TCR beta chain was found in a study of early T cells in non-severe SARS-CoV-2 infection. Looking at the study overall: It was bulk RNA from unsorted whole blood that was sequenced, and the chains were unpaired.

Researchers tagged individual cDNA molecules with unique molecular identifiers. TCRdb processed the 5' RACE reads anew with MiXCR; each CDR3 protein has one entry. Among more than 45,000 distinct CDR3 sequences, approximately 5.6% were seen once, and the ten largest hold roughly 7%. V was trimmed by 6 bases and J by 8 bases, leaving 16 bases between them. Germline V gives CDR1 MNHEY, CDR2 SMNVEV (reference sequence). The CDR3 has 13 amino acids. This clonotype appeared many times. This chain joins TRBV27 and TRBJ1-1; maybe TRBD1 (5 bases). Sequencing was done on a sample of whole blood. The sequence was collected from an adult who was a healthcare worker with PCR-confirmed SARS-CoV-2 infection or an uninfected control (not recorded which). The CDR3 here is CASRDKVRMEAFF. CDR3 nucleotides: TGTGCCAGCAGGGACAAGGTCCGAATGGAAGCTTTCTTT.